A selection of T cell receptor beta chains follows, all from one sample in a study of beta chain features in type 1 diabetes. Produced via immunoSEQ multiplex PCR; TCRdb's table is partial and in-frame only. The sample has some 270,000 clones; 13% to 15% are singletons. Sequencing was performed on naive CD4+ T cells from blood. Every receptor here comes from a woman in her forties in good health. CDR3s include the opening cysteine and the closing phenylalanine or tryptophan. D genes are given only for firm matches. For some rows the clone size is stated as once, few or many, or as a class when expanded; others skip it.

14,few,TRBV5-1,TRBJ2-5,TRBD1,CASSTTTGQETQYF,TGCGCCAGCAGCACCACGACAGGGCAAGAGACCCAGTACTTC
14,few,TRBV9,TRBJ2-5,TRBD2,CASSLRGGRETQYF,TGTGCCAGCAGCCTTCGGGGGGGCCGGGAGACCCAGTACTTC
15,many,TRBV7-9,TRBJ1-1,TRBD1,CASSPRGQMNTEAFF,TGTGCCAGCAGCCCCAGGGGACAGATGAACACTGAAGCTTTCTTT
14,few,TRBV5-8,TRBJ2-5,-,CASSLGYTQETQYF,TGTGCCAGCAGCTTGGGTTACACCCAAGAGACCCAGTACTTC
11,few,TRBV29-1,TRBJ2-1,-,CSVYPPNEQFF,TGCAGCGTCTATCCCCCAAATGAGCAGTTCTTC
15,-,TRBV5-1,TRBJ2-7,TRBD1,CASRQSPGQAYEQYF,TGCGCCAGCAGACAATCCCCGGGACAGGCCTACGAGCAGTACTTC
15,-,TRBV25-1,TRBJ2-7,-,CASSFTGKGSYEQYF,TGTGCCAGCAGTTTCACAGGGAAGGGCTCCTACGAGCAGTACTTC
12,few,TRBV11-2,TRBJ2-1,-,CASSLEAPEQFF,TGTGCCAGCAGCTTAGAGGCCCCTGAGCAGTTCTTC
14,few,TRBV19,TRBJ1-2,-,CASRREQTIYGYTF,TGTGCCAGTAGGAGGGAACAGACCATCTATGGCTACACCTTC
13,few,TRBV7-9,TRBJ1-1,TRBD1,CASSPQGDTEAFF,TGTGCCAGCAGCCCACAGGGGGACACTGAAGCTTTCTTT
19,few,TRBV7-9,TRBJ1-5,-,CASRVIFLRRGYSNQPQHF,TGTGCCAGCAGGGTCATCTTCCTCCGACGAGGGTATAGCAATCAGCCCCAGCATTTT
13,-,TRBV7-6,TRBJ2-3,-,CASSPLAKDTQYF,TGTGCCAGCAGCCCTCTAGCGAAAGATACGCAGTATTTT
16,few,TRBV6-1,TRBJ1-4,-,CASSERLAATNEKLFF,TGTGCCAGCAGTGAACGACTAGCGGCAACTAATGAAAAACTGTTTTTT
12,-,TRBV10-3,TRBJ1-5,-,CATRGGDQPQHF,TGTGCCACCCGAGGGGGAGATCAGCCCCAGCATTTT
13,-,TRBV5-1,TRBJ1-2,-,CASSPGQNYGYTF,TGCGCCAGCAGCCCCGGACAAAACTATGGCTACACCTTC
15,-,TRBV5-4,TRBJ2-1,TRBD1,CASSLALDRGNEQFF,TGTGCCAGCAGCTTGGCCCTCGACAGGGGCAATGAGCAGTTCTTC
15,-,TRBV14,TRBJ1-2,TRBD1,CASSQIAQGAFGYTF,TGTGCCAGCAGCCAAATCGCGCAGGGGGCGTTTGGCTACACCTTC
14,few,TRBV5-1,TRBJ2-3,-,CASSGTGGGDTQYF,TGCGCCAGCAGCGGCACAGGGGGGGGAGATACGCAGTATTTT
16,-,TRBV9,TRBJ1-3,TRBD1,CASSSSTGASGNTIYF,TGTGCCAGCAGCTCCTCGACAGGGGCGTCCGGAAACACCATATATTTT
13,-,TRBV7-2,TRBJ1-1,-,CASSSLQGTEAFF,TGTGCCAGCAGCTCCCTACAGGGAACTGAAGCTTTCTTT
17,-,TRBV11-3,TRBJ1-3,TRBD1,CASSASPGQGAGNTIYF,TGTGCCAGCAGCGCGTCACCGGGACAGGGGGCTGGAAACACCATATATTTT
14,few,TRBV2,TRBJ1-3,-,CASSVEVSGNTIYF,TGTGCCAGCAGTGTAGAAGTCTCTGGAAACACCATATATTTT
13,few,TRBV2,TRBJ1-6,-,CASSDGRDSPLHF,TGTGCCAGCAGTGACGGGCGGGATTCACCCCTCCACTTT
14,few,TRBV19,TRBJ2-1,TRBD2,CASSMRGGPNEQFF,TGTGCCAGTAGTATGCGGGGGGGCCCCAATGAGCAGTTCTTC
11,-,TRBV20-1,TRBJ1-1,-,CSGQGVNEAFF,TGCAGTGGTCAAGGGGTAAATGAAGCTTTCTTT
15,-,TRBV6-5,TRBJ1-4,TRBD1,CASSSRQGLVEKLFF,TGTGCCAGCAGTTCCAGACAGGGGTTGGTGGAAAAACTGTTTTTT
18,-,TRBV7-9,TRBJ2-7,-,CASSLGVAAPLLSYEQYF,TGTGCCAGCAGCTTAGGGGTAGCGGCGCCCCTATTGTCCTACGAGCAGTACTTC
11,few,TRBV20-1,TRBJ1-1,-,CSATGVTEAFF,TGCAGTGCTACGGGGGTAACTGAAGCTTTCTTT
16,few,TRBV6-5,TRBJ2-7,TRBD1,CASSYLGVGQGHEQYF,TGTGCCAGCAGTTATTTGGGAGTCGGACAGGGCCACGAGCAGTACTTC
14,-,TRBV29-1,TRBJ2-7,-,CSVVEQAGIHEQYF,TGCAGCGTTGTCGAGCAGGCAGGGATCCACGAGCAGTACTTC
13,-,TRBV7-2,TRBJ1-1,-,CASSRDKNTEAFF,TGTGCCAGCAGCAGAGACAAGAACACTGAAGCTTTCTTT
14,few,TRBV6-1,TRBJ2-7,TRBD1,CASRPGQSPYEQYF,TGTGCCAGCAGACCGGGACAGAGCCCCTACGAGCAGTACTTC
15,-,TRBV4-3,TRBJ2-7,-,CASSQEGTSTYEQYF,TGCGCCAGCAGCCAAGAAGGAACTAGCACGTACGAGCAGTACTTC
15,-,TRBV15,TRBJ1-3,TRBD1,CATSIDRGSGNTIYF,TGTGCCACCAGCATAGACAGGGGTTCTGGAAACACCATATATTTT
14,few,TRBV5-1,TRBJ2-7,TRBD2,CASSVRGGLDEQYF,TGCGCCAGCAGCGTCCGGGGGGGGTTGGACGAGCAGTACTTC
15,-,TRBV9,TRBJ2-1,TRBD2,CASSVEDLAANEQFF,TGTGCCAGCAGCGTAGAGGATCTAGCGGCCAATGAGCAGTTCTTC
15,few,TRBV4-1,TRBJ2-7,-,CASSSRDSFSYEQYF,TGCGCCAGCAGCTCGCGCGACAGCTTCTCCTACGAGCAGTACTTC
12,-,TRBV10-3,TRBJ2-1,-,CAISAGFNEQFF,TGTGCCATCAGTGCAGGATTTAATGAGCAGTTCTTC
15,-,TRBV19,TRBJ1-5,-,CASTSITGGDQPQHF,TGTGCCAGTACCTCTATTACGGGCGGGGATCAGCCCCAGCATTTT
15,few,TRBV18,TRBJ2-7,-,CASSPTGPGAYEQYF,TGTGCCAGCTCACCAACCGGGCCCGGGGCCTACGAGCAGTACTTC
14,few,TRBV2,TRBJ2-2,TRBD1,CASIGTGSIGELFF,TGTGCCAGCATCGGGACAGGGTCCATCGGGGAGCTGTTTTTT
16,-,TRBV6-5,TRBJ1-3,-,CASSYSSPPAGNTIYF,TGTGCCAGCAGTTACTCATCCCCCCCGGCTGGAAACACCATATATTTT
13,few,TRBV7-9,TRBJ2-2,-,CASSSGFGRELFF,TGTGCCAGCAGCTCGGGGTTCGGGCGGGAGCTGTTTTTT
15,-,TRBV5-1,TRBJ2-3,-,CASSLRRSSTDTQYF,TGCGCCAGCAGCTTGAGGCGGTCAAGCACAGATACGCAGTATTTT
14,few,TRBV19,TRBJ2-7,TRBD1,CASSQTGGNYEQYF,TGTGCCAGTAGTCAGACAGGGGGCAACTACGAGCAGTACTTC
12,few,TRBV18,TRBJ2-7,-,CASSPGGYEQYF,TGTGCCAGCTCACCCGGGGGCTACGAGCAGTACTTC
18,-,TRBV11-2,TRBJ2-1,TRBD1,CASSLVFPGQIFYNEQFF,TGTGCCAGCAGCTTAGTTTTTCCGGGACAGATCTTCTACAATGAGCAGTTCTTC
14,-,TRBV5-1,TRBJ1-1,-,CASSYGDMNTEAFF,TGCGCCAGCAGCTATGGGGACATGAACACTGAAGCTTTCTTT
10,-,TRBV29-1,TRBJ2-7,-,CSVGHYEQYF,TGCAGCGTCGGACACTACGAGCAGTACTTC
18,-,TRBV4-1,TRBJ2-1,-,CASSHHQQGGPADNEQFF,TGCGCCAGCAGCCACCATCAACAGGGCGGTCCGGCCGACAATGAGCAGTTCTTC
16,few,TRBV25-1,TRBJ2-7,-,CASSGLGGATPYEQYF,TGTGCCAGCAGTGGGCTTGGGGGGGCGACCCCCTACGAGCAGTACTTC
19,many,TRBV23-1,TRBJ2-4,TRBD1,CASSLHRDREGRMGHIQYF,TGCGCCAGCAGTCTCCACCGGGACAGGGAAGGGCGTATGGGTCACATTCAGTACTTC
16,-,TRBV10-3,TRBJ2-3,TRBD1,CASSPGTGVGTDTQYF,TGTGCCAGCAGTCCGGGGACAGGGGTAGGCACAGATACGCAGTATTTT
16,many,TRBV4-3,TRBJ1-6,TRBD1,CASSQVPGTGNSPLHF,TGCGCCAGCAGCCAAGTCCCCGGGACAGGGAATTCACCCCTCCACTTT
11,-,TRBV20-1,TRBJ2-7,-,CSALRGDEQYF,TGCAGTGCTCTTAGAGGTGACGAGCAGTACTTC
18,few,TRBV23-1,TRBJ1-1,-,CASSRETGSRRSGTEAFF,TGCGCCAGCAGCCGAGAAACAGGGAGTCGACGTTCGGGCACTGAAGCTTTCTTT
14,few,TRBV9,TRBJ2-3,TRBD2,CASSRTSRTDTQYF,TGTGCCAGCAGCCGGACTAGTAGGACAGATACGCAGTATTTT
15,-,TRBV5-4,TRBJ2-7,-,CASSPTGVSTYEQYF,TGTGCCAGCAGCCCGACAGGCGTCTCGACCTACGAGCAGTACTTC
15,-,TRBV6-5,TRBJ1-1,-,CASSYSGGSDTEAFF,TGTGCCAGCAGTTACTCTGGGGGCTCCGACACTGAAGCTTTCTTT